This TCR beta chain was sequenced for a study of blood T cell repertoires in COVID-19. For the study at large: Samples of COVID-19 (acute and convalescent) were obtained from the United States, Italy and Spain. Sources were T cells, B-cell-depleted T cells, or PBMCs; the material itself was cDNA or gDNA.

Source study methods: Reference gene primers were amplified, and this amplification served to estimate nucleated cell counts. The repertoire was sequenced with immunoSEQ multiplex PCR; TCRdb's copy has only in-frame clones and lacks some. Clone size and V and J calls were adopted from that table, with D and trimming inferred from the DNA. The repertoire holds 140,000 or so clones, with 65% to 90% as singletons. Points on this clone: Other DNA sequences in this specimen translate into the identical CDR3.

Trimming removed 0 bases from V and 5 bases from J, with 21 bases in between. This CDR3 contains 19 residues. CDR1 is SGHKS, CDR2 YYEKEE, per germline (reference sequence). This TCR derives from a man in his fifties with acute or convalescent COVID-19. The sample consisted of peripheral blood. The chain uses TRBV5-5 and TRBJ1-6, with D tentatively TRBD1 (6 bases). The CDR3 loop reads CASSLVPRRPTGHNSPLHF. In DNA form, the CDR3 reads TGTGCCAGCAGCTTGGTCCCTCGCCGGCCAACAGGGCATAATTCACCCCTCCACTTT. The variable domain in full, completed from reference TRBV5-5 and TRBJ1-6, reads DAGVTQSPTHLIKTRGQQVTLRCSPISGHKSVSWYQQVLGQGPQFIFQYYEKEERGRGNFPDRFSARQFPNYSSELNVNALLLGDSALYLCASSLVPRRPTGHNSPLHFGNGTRLTVT.